The TCR beta chain described here comes from a study of resident and recirculating memory T cells in vitiligo. The overall study: The samples were homogenized without cell sorting before genomic DNA extraction.

TCRdb keeps only in-frame clones here, not all; method: immunoSEQ multiplex PCR. The profile shows 35,000 to 45,000 clones, about 93% of them singletons. Patients who had received treatment within the previous three months were excluded. CDR3 length: 16 amino acids. V lost 1 base, J lost 3 bases, and 13 bases lay in between. Germline CDR1 is MGHRA and CDR2 is YSYEKL. Whole-study results and caveats: No single dominant TCR clone appeared; lesion clonality varied. Different lesions suggested infiltration by different T cell clones.

Turning to this clone: What it recognizes is unknown.

This sequence joins TRBV4-1 and TRBJ1-5; a possible D gene is TRBD1 (6 bases). The sample comprised blood. The TCR comes from a male donor with vitiligo. The CDR3 protein is CASSQAAGTNNQPQHF. CDR3 coding DNA: TGCGCCAGCAGCCAAGCCGCCGGGACAAACAATCAGCCCCAGCATTTT.